This T cell receptor (beta chain) was captured by sequencing in a study of blood T cell repertoires in COVID-19. Authors' data handling: Reference gene primer amplification gave nucleated cell count estimates. Sequenced by immunoSEQ multiplex PCR; TCRdb stores in-frame clones only, minus some. From that table come the V and J calls and clone size; the DNA was used to work out D and trimming. This sample carries more than 110,000 clones, approximately 84% of them seen once, and the ten largest clones take approximately 3.9%. The sample holds one count of this clone. The sequence was obtained from a woman aged 60-70 years with acute or convalescent COVID-19. Sample: peripheral blood.

In DNA, the CDR3 is TGTGCCAGCAGCGTCGAGCTGAGCTCCTATAATTCACCCCTCCACTTT. This sequence encodes CASSVELSSYNSPLHF. The V call is TRBV2, the J call TRBJ1-6; D unresolved. Looked up from germline, CDR1 is SNHLY and CDR2 is FYNNEI. This CDR3 is built from 16 residues. V was shortened by 6 bases and J by 0 bases, with 12 bases between the two germline ends.